This T cell receptor (beta chain) is from a study of vaccination and CD4 T cells after COVID-19. Study overall: Cellular stimulation was performed using overlapping spike peptides derived from SARS-CoV-2, HCoV-NL63, HCoV-OC43 and HCoV-229E.

In germline, CDR1 is GTSNPN, CDR2 SVGIG (reference sequence). Between the trimmed V and J ends, which lost 5 bases and 9 bases, there was a span of 11 bases. There are 11 residues in the CDR3. Treatment specified: approximately 11-day PBMC culture with coronavirus spike peptide pools or control peptides (ViraFEST assay). Notes on the study in general: For convalescent patients, 304 of the 307 vaccine-specific clones analyzed were classified as spike mono-reactive. Looking at convalescent patients, a median approximately 88% of reactive clones were present only post-vaccination.

By sample fraction, this clonotype is medium-sized (0.01 to 0.1%). Its antigen is unknown. The Oncomine TCR Beta short-read assay was applied to DNA of cultured CD4+ T cells. TCRdb analysed the PCR reads with MiXCR anew, one entry per CDR3 protein. The repertoire holds about 19,000 distinct CDR3 sequences, with 20% to 25% as singletons. The chain employs TRBV30 and TRBJ1-5; D perhaps matches TRBD1 (5 bases). This TCR was sampled from a human donor with COVID-19. Specimen: cultured CD4+ T cells from blood. This CDR3 reads CAWSLGGPQHF. DNA of the CDR3: TGTGCCTGGTCGTTGGGGGGGCCCCAGCATTTT.